This TCR beta chain was recorded in a study of Tregs in tolerant kidney transplant recipients. Overall study: Mixed chimerism was transient after nonmyeloablative marrow transplants from related graft donors. General study points: For some patients, primers changed over time, blocking nucleotide-level comparison. Antigen-driven expansion was suggested because donor-specific Tregs expanded more than all Tregs in tolerant patients. Few patients were studied, so findings need validation in larger groups.

Germline CDR1 reads SGHDT; CDR2 reads YYEEEE. The CDR3 sequence is 14 residues long. On this clone: Its antigen is unknown. The CDR3 goes on 3 residues after the read ends, and that part is filled in from the germline J gene.

Using immunoSEQ multiplex PCR, the repertoire was profiled, and TCRdb retains in-frame clones only, with some absent. With 1,700 or so clones in the sample, the ten largest clones hold around 19%. CFSE-labeled recipient PBMCs were cultured approximately 6 days with irradiated graft donor PBMCs, then FACS-sorted. This clonotype originated in a human patient who received a combined kidney and bone marrow transplant. Source: CD4+ T cells from blood cultured with allogeneic cells, taken before the transplant. The chain recombines TRBV5-6 with TRBJ2-2; no definite D call. CDR3 DNA (partial): TGTGCCAGCAGCACGTCACCGACGGGTGAAAAG. Its translation is CASSTSPTGEK. The entire CDR3 protein is CASSTSPTGEKLFF.